The entry that follows covers one T cell receptor beta chain sequence. Antigen unknown. This sample is part of a study of cytomegalovirus exposure and HLA in healthy donors. Whole-study findings and limits: It was in a later analysis that TCR association rates were seen to vary by HLA locus, highest for DRB1 and lowest for HLA-C. CMV serostatus alone was available as immune exposure information. Most TCR beta V segments were productive about 87% or about 30% of the time in an earlier analysis. Analysis performed later showed TCR beta chains linked to HLA being more clonally expanded than equally common others.

PCR employed 60 Vbeta and 13 Jbeta primers. Sequencing used immunoSEQ multiplex PCR; TCRdb keeps in-frame clones, though not all of them. The table lists some 200,000 clones, about 80% of them singletons. Trimming removed 3 bases from V and 5 bases from J; junction bases left unmatched: 4. Looked up from germline, CDR1 is WNHNN and CDR2 is SYGVQD (reference sequence). CDR3 size: 14 residues. The chain links TRBV10-1 to TRBJ2-1, with 7 bases lining up with TRBD2. This sequence was found in a woman in her twenties or thirties in good health and CMV-seronegative. The material sequenced was PBMCs. The CDR3 coding sequence is TGCGCCAGCAGTGACCTGCTAGCGGACAATGAGCAGTTCTTC. Its translation is CASSDLLADNEQFF.